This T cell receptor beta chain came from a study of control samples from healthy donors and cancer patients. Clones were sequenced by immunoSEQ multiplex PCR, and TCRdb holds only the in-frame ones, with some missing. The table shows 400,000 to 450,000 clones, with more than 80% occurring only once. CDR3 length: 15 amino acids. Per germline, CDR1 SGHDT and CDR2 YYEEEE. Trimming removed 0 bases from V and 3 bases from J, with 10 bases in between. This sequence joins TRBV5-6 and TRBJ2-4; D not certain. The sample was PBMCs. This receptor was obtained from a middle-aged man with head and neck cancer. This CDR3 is CASSLAGSFKNIQYF. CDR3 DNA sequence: TGTGCCAGCAGCTTGGCCGGTAGCTTCAAAAACATTCAGTACTTC.